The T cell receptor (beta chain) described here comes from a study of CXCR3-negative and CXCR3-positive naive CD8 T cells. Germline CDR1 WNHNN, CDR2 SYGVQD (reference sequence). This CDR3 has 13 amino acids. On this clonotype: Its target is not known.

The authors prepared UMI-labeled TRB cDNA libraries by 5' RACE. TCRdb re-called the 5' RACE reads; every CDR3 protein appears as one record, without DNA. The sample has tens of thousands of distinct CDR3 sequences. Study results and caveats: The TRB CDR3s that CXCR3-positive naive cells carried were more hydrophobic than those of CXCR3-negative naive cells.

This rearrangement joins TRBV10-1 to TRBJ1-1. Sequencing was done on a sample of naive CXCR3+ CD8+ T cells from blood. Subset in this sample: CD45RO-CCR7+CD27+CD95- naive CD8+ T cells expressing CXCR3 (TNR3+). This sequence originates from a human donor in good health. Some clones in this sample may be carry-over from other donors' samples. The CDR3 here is CASSESRGTEAFF.